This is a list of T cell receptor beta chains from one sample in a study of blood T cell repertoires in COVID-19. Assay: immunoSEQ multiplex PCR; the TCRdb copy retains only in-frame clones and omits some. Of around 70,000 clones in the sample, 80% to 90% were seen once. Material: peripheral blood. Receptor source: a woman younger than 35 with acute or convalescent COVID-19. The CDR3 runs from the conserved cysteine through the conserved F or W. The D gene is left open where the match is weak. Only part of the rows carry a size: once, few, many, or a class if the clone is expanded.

CSARGQRGAFF TGCAGTGCTAGAGGCCAAAGGGGAGCTTTCTTT - - 11 TRBJ1-1 TRBV20-1
CASRFQGAQGYTF TGTGCCAGCAGATTCCAGGGGGCGCAGGGCTACACCTTC TRBD1 few 13 TRBJ1-2 TRBV5-4
CASSSMGQSTNYGYTF TGCGCCAGCAGCTCGATGGGACAAAGTACTAACTATGGCTACACCTTC - - 16 TRBJ1-2 TRBV5-1
CASSFSNEQFF TGTGCCAGCAGTTTTAGCAATGAGCAGTTCTTC - - 11 TRBJ2-1 TRBV28
CASSVYGSGANVLTF TGTGCCAGCAGTGTGTACGGTTCTGGGGCCAACGTCCTGACTTTC - - 15 TRBJ2-6 TRBV2
CASSFTLAGEQFF TGTGCCAGCAGCTTTACATTAGCGGGAGAGCAGTTCTTC TRBD2 - 13 TRBJ2-1 TRBV11-2
CASSLSGGTEAFF TGTGCCAGCAGCTTATCCGGGGGCACTGAAGCTTTCTTT - medium-sized 13 TRBJ1-1 TRBV7-2
CASSEFSLYYEQYF TGTGCCAGCAGTGAATTCAGTCTTTACTACGAGCAGTACTTC - once 14 TRBJ2-7 TRBV6-1
CASSVYEQYF TGTGCCAGCAGCGTATATGAGCAGTACTTC - - 10 TRBJ2-7 TRBV7-9
CAISDVQRGGNEQFF TGTGCCATCAGTGATGTTCAGCGGGGTGGCAATGAGCAGTTCTTC TRBD2 - 15 TRBJ2-1 TRBV10-3
CASIYNRDRDTDTQYF TGTGCCAGCATTTATAATAGGGACAGGGACACAGATACGCAGTATTTT TRBD1 - 16 TRBJ2-3 TRBV5-6
CAISNGGGLSGYTF TGTGCCATCTCGAATGGGGGGGGGCTAAGTGGCTACACCTTC - once 14 TRBJ1-2 TRBV6-5
CASSQDPEFNSPLHF TGTGCCAGCAGCCAAGACCCGGAGTTTAATTCACCCCTCCACTTT - - 15 TRBJ1-6 TRBV4-2
CASSGTPGGETQYF TGTGCCAGCAGTGGGACCCCGGGAGGGGAGACCCAGTACTTC TRBD2 - 14 TRBJ2-5 TRBV6-6
CASSYGTSGVYEQYF TGTGCCAGCAGTTACGGGACTAGCGGTGTCTACGAGCAGTACTTC TRBD2 - 15 TRBJ2-7 TRBV6-2/TRBV6-3
CASRLDGGRGEQYF TGTGCCAGCAGACTGGACGGCGGGAGGGGCGAGCAGTACTTC TRBD2 - 14 TRBJ2-7 TRBV11-2
CASSLNGLAGNEQFF TGTGCCAGCAGCTTGAACGGACTAGCGGGGAATGAGCAGTTCTTC TRBD2 - 15 TRBJ2-1 TRBV7-8
CASSQDRVKGATKNIQYF TGCGCCAGCAGCCAAGATCGTGTTAAGGGGGCTACCAAAAACATTCAGTACTTC TRBD1 few 18 TRBJ2-4 TRBV4-3
CASSRDIYNSPLHF TGTGCCAGTAGTCGGGACATATATAATTCACCCCTCCACTTT - - 14 TRBJ1-6 TRBV19
CASSLDRSSYEQYF TGTGCCAGCAGCTTGGACCGCAGCTCCTACGAGCAGTACTTC - once 14 TRBJ2-7 TRBV5-4
CASGEGSQPQHF TGTGCCAGTGGGGAGGGTAGTCAGCCCCAGCATTTT - - 12 TRBJ1-5 TRBV19
CASSLEQRGTEGETQYF TGCGCCAGCAGCTTGGAGCAGCGGGGGACCGAGGGGGAGACCCAGTACTTC TRBD2 - 17 TRBJ2-5 TRBV5-1
CASSKEAGGTDTQYF TGTGCCAGCAGTAAAGAAGCGGGGGGCACAGATACGCAGTATTTT TRBD2 - 15 TRBJ2-3 TRBV6-4
CASSLPPSGKVEQFF TGTGCCAGCAGCCTTCCCCCTAGCGGGAAGGTTGAGCAGTTCTTC TRBD2 - 15 TRBJ2-1 TRBV5-5
CASSQGPSNQPQHF TGCGCCAGCAGCCAAGGTCCAAGCAATCAGCCCCAGCATTTT - - 14 TRBJ1-5 TRBV4-1
CACQPGGSETQYF TGTGCCTGTCAGCCAGGGGGCTCTGAGACCCAGTACTTC TRBD1 - 13 TRBJ2-5 TRBV30
CATGQGTDTQYF TGTGCAACAGGCCAGGGCACAGATACGCAGTATTTT - - 12 TRBJ2-3 TRBV30
CASSPTGTLNTEAFF TGTGCCAGCTCACCTACCGGGACTTTGAACACTGAAGCTTTCTTT - once 15 TRBJ1-1 TRBV18
CASSPAQGAGGYTF TGTGCCAGTAGTCCCGCCCAGGGGGCGGGCGGCTACACCTTC TRBD1 - 14 TRBJ1-2 TRBV19
CASSLTGVSTDTQYF TGTGCCAGCAGTCTCACGGGGGTTAGCACAGATACGCAGTATTTT - once 15 TRBJ2-3 TRBV28
CASSQAPLAGGYEQYF TGCGCCAGCAGCCAAGCCCCTCTAGCGGGAGGTTACGAGCAGTACTTC TRBD2 - 16 TRBJ2-7 TRBV4-1
CASSLDRGSSPLHF TGTGCCAGTAGCCTAGACAGGGGAAGTTCACCCCTCCACTTT TRBD1 - 14 TRBJ1-6 TRBV19
CASETSGGADGYTF TGTGCCTCAGAGACATCGGGGGGCGCGGATGGCTACACCTTC - - 14 TRBJ1-2 TRBV30
CASSPVFSPDTQYF TGTGCCAGCAGCCCTGTTTTTTCCCCAGATACGCAGTATTTT - - 14 TRBJ2-3 TRBV7-2
CASSYGATSYEQYF TGTGCCAGCAGTTATGGGGCCACTTCCTACGAGCAGTACTTC - - 14 TRBJ2-7 TRBV2
CASSFDRSYEQYF TGTGCCAGCAGCTTCGACAGGTCCTACGAGCAGTACTTC - - 13 TRBJ2-7 TRBV7-8
CASSQEGTLSYEQYF TGCGCCAGCAGCCAAGAGGGGACTCTCTCCTACGAGCAGTACTTC - - 15 TRBJ2-7 TRBV4-1
CASSYRSSDSGYEQYF TGTGCCAGCAGTTACCGCTCCTCGGATTCGGGCTACGAGCAGTACTTC - - 16 TRBJ2-7 TRBV6-6
CASSLATGDTIYF TGTGCCAGCAGCTTAGCGACGGGAGACACCATATATTTT - - 13 TRBJ1-3 TRBV7-7
CASSQKGLAGQETQYF TGCGCCAGCAGCCAGAAGGGACTAGCGGGACAAGAGACCCAGTACTTC TRBD2 - 16 TRBJ2-5 TRBV4-1
CASSSGMGETQYF TGTGCCAGCAGCTCCGGGATGGGGGAGACCCAGTACTTC - - 13 TRBJ2-5 TRBV11-2
CSVVAGNEQYF TGCAGCGTTGTCGCAGGGAACGAGCAGTACTTC - once 11 TRBJ2-7 TRBV29-1
CASTRDSDYEQYF TGTGCCAGCACTCGGGACAGTGACTACGAGCAGTACTTC TRBD1 - 13 TRBJ2-7 TRBV6-6
CASSWGTTDQETQYF TGCGCCAGCAGCTGGGGGACTACCGACCAAGAGACCCAGTACTTC TRBD2 - 15 TRBJ2-5 TRBV5-1
CASSQETGRACYTF TGTGCCAGCAGCCAGGAAACAGGGCGGGCGTGCTACACCTTC - - 14 TRBJ1-2 TRBV3-1/TRBV3-2
CASSPGSNYEQYF TGTGCCAGCAGTCCAGGATCTAACTACGAGCAGTACTTC - - 13 TRBJ2-7 TRBV12-3/TRBV12-4
CASSSGGPNNEQFF TGCGCCAGCAGCTCAGGGGGGCCTAACAATGAGCAGTTCTTC - - 14 TRBJ2-1 TRBV5-1
CASKGALNNEQFF TGTGCCAGCAAGGGGGCATTGAACAATGAGCAGTTCTTC TRBD1 - 13 TRBJ2-1 TRBV6-6
CASSLRGSNTEAFF TGTGCCAGCAGTTTAAGGGGCTCGAACACTGAAGCTTTCTTT - - 14 TRBJ1-1 TRBV27
CASRGTKETQYF TGCGCCAGCAGGGGGACTAAAGAGACCCAGTACTTC TRBD2 - 12 TRBJ2-5 TRBV10-1
CASSGGYNEQFF TGTGCCAGCAGCGGGGGGTACAATGAGCAGTTCTTC - - 12 TRBJ2-1 TRBV7-2
CASSTSRQGAHEQYF TGTGCCAGCAGTACTTCTCGACAGGGGGCCCACGAGCAGTACTTC TRBD1 - 15 TRBJ2-7 TRBV6-2/TRBV6-3
CASSPVAGEGETQYF TGTGCCAGCAGCCCCGTCGCGGGAGAGGGAGAGACCCAGTACTTC TRBD2 - 15 TRBJ2-5 TRBV13